This T cell receptor (beta chain) was obtained from a study of blood T cell repertoires in COVID-19. Overall study context: Sources were T cells, B-cell-depleted T cells, or PBMCs; the material itself was cDNA or gDNA.

Here immunoSEQ multiplex PCR was the method, and the copy in TCRdb shows in-frame clones only, minus some. This table holds fewer than 110,000 clones, roughly nine tenths found once. Sequences were obtained from peripheral blood. This TCR derives from a woman in her fifties or sixties with acute or convalescent COVID-19.

CDR3: CASSLGEVEKAFF. CDR3 DNA: TGTGCCAGCAGCTTAGGGGAGGTCGAGAAAGCTTTCTTT. This chain links TRBV11-2 with TRBJ1-1, with unresolved D. Germline V gives CDR1 SGHAT, CDR2 FQNNGV. Trimming cost V 1 base and J 9 bases, with 12 bases left between them. This CDR3 region has 13 residues.